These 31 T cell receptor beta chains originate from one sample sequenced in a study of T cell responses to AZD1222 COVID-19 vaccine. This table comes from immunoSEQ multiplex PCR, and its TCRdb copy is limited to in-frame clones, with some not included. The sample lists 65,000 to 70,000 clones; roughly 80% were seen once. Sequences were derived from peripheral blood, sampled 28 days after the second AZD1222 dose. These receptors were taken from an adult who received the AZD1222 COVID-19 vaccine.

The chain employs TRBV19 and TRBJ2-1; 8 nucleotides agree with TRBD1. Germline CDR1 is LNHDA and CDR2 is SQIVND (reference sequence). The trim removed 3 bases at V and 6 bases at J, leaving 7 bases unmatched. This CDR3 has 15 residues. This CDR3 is CASSIGDRGVNEQFF. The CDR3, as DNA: TGTGCCAGTAGTATCGGTGACAGGGGTGTCAATGAGCAGTTCTTC.

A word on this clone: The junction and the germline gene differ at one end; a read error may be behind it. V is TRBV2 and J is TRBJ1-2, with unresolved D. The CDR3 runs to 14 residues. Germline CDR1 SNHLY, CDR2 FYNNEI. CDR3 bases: TGTGCCAGCAGTGACCCCCATTCTAATTATGGCTACACCTTC. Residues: CASSDPHSNYGYTF. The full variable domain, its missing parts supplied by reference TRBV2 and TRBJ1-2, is EPEVTQTPSHQVTQMGQEVILRCVPISNHLYFYWYRQILGQKVEFLVSFYNNEISEKSEIFDDQFSVERPDGSNFTLKIRSTKLEDSAMYFCASSDPHSNYGYTFGSGTRLTVV.

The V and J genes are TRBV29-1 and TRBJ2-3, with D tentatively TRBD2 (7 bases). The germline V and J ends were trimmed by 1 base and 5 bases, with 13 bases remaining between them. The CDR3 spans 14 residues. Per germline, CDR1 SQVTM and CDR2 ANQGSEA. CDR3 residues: CSVEAWGGQDTQYF. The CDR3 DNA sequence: TGCAGCGTTGAAGCGTGGGGGGGCCAAGATACGCAGTATTTT.

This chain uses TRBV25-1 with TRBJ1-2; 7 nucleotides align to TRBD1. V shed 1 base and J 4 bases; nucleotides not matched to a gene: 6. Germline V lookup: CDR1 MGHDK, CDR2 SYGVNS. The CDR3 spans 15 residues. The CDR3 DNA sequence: TGTGCCAGCAGTGAATTAGCAGGGGGGGCCTATGGCTACACCTTC. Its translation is CASSELAGGAYGYTF.

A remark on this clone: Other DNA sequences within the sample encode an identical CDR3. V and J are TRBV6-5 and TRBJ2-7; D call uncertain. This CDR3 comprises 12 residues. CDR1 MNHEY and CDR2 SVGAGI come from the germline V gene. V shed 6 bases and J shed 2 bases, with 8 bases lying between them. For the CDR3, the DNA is TGTGCCAGCAGCTCCACTGCCTACGAGCAGTACTTC. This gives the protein CASSSTAYEQYF.

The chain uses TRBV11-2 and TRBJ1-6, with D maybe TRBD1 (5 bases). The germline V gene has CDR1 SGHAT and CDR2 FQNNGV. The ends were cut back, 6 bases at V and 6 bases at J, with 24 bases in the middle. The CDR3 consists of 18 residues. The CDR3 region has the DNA TGTGCCAGCAGGTCCAGTTCGGCCGGGGCCTCAATTAATTCACCCCTCCACTTT. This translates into CASRSSSAGASINSPLHF.

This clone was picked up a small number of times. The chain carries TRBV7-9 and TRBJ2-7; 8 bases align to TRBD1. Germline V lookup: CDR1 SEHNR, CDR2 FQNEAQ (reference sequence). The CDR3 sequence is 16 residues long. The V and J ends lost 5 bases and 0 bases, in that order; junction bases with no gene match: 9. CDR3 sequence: CASSRPGTGVSYEQYF. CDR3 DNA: TGTGCCAGCAGCCGTCCCGGGACAGGAGTCTCCTACGAGCAGTACTTC.

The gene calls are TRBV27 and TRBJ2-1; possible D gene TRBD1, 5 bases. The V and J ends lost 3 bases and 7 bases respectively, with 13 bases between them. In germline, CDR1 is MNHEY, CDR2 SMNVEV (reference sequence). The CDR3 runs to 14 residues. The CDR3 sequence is CASSFQGGKNEQFF. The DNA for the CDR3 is TGTGCCAGCAGTTTCCAGGGTGGTAAAAATGAGCAGTTCTTC.

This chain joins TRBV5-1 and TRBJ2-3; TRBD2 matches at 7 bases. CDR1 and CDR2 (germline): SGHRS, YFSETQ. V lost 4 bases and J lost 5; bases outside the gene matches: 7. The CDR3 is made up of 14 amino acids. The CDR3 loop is CASSVGLVGDTQYF. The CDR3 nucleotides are TGCGCCAGCAGCGTTGGACTAGTGGGAGATACGCAGTATTTT.

The CDR3 loop is CASSELDRVRYEQYF. CDR3 sequence (DNA): TGTGCCAGCAGTGAGTTGGACAGGGTACGTTACGAGCAGTACTTC. V and J are TRBV2 and TRBJ2-7, with 8 bases fitting TRBD1. The CDR3 sequence is 15 residues long. The V and J ends lost 3 bases and 4 bases, in that order; junction bases with no gene match: 8. Germline lookup yields CDR1 SNHLY and CDR2 FYNNEI.

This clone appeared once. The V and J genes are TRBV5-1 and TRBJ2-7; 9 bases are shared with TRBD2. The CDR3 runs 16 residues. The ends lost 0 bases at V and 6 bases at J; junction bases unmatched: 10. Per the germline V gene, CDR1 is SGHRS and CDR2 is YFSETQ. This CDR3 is CASSLASGTALGEQYF. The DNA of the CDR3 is TGCGCCAGCAGCTTGGCTAGCGGGACGGCCTTGGGCGAGCAGTACTTC.

The CDR3 bases are TGCAGCGCAGGGGGCGCGAACACTGAAGCTTTCTTT. Residues: CSAGGANTEAFF. The genes are TRBV29-1 and TRBJ1-1; TRBD1 matches 8 bases. There are 12 residues in the CDR3. J was trimmed by 1 base and V by 7 bases; bases with no gene match: 2. Per germline, CDR1 SQVTM and CDR2 ANQGSEA.

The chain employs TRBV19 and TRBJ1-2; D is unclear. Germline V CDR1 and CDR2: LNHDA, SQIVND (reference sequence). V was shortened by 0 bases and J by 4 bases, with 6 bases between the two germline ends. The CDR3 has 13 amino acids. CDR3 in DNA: TGTGCCAGTAGTATAGACAGCCTCTATGGCTACACCTTC. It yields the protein CASSIDSLYGYTF.

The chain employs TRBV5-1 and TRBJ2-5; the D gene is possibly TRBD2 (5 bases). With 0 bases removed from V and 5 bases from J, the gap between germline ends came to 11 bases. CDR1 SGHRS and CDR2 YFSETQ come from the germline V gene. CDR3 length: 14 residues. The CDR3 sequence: CASSLGLAVETQYF. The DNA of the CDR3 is TGCGCCAGCAGCTTGGGGCTAGCAGTTGAGACCCAGTACTTC.

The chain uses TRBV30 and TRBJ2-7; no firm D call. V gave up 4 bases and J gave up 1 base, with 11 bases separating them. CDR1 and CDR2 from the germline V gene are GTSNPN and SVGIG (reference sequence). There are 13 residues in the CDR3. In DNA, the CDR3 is TGTGCCTGGAAGGAATCAGGATCCTACGAGCAGTACTTC. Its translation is CAWKESGSYEQYF.

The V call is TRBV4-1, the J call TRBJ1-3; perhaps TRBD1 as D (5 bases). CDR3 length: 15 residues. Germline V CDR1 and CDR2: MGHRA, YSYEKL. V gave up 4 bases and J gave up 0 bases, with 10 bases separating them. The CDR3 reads CASSPGEASGNTIYF. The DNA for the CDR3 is TGCGCCAGCAGCCCGGGGGAGGCCTCTGGAAACACCATATATTTT.

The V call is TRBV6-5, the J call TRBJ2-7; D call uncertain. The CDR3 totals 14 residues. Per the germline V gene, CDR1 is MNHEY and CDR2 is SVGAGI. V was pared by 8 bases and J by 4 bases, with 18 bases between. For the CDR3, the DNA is TGTGCCAGCCTTCCCGGCAGGTTTTCGTACGAGCAGTACTTC. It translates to CASLPGRFSYEQYF.

The CDR3 is CASSTFKGQQPDNEQFF. CDR3 nucleotides: TGTGCCAGCAGCACATTTAAGGGACAGCAGCCCGACAATGAGCAGTTCTTC. V gene TRBV21-1 combines with J gene TRBJ2-1; the table names TRBD1, a call not compared with the DNA. TRBV21-1 is termed a pseudogene. The CDR3 totals 17 residues.

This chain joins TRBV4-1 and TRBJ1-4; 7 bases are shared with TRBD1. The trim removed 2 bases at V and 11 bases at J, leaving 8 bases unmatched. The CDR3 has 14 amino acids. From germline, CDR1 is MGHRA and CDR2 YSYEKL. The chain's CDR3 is CASSQPDRVEKLFF. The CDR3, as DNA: TGCGCCAGCAGCCAACCCGACAGGGTTGAGAAACTGTTTTTT.

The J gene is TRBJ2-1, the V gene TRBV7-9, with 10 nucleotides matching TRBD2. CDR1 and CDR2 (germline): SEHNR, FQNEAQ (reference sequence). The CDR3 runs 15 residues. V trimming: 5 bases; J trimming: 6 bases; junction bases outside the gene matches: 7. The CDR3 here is CASSLTSGKTNEQFF. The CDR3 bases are TGTGCCAGCAGCCTTACTAGCGGGAAAACCAATGAGCAGTTCTTC. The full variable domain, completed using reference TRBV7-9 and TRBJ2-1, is DTGVSQNPRHKITKRGQNVTFRCDPISEHNRLYWYRQTLGQGPEFLTYFQNEAQLEKSRLLSDRFSAERPKGSFSTLEIQRTEQGDSAMYLCASSLTSGKTNEQFFGPGTRLTVL.

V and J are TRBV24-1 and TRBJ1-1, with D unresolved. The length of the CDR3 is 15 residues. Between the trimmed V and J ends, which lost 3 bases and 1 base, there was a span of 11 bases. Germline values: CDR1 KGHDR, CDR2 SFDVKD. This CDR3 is CATSDPPPKNTEAFF. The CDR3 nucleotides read TGTGCCACCAGTGATCCCCCCCCAAAGAACACTGAAGCTTTCTTT.

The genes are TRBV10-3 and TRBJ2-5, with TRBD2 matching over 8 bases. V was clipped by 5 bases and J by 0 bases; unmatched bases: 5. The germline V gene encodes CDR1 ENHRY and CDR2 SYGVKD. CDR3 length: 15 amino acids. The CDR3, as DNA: TGTGCCATCAGTTTACTAGCGGACCACCAAGAGACCCAGTACTTC. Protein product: CAISLLADHQETQYF.

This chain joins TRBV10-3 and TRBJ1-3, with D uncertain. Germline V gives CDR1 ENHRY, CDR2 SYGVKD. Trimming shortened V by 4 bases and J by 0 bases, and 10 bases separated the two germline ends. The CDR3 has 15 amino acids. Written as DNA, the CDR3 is TGTGCCATCAGTGCACCTGCCACCTCTGGAAACACCATATATTTT. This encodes CAISAPATSGNTIYF.

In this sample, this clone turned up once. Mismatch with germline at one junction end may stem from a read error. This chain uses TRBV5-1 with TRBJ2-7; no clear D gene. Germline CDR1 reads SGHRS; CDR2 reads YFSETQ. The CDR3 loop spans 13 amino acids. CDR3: CASSLAPAGPRDF. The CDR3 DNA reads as TGCGCCAGCAGCTTGGCCCCAGCAGGCCCCAGAGACTTC. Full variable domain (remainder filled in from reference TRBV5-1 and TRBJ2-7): KAGVTQTPRYLIKTRGQQVTLSCSPISGHRSVSWYQQTPGQGLQFLFEYFSETQRNKGNFPGRFSGRQFSNSRSEMNVSTLELGDSALYLCASSLAPAGPRDFGPGTRLTVT.

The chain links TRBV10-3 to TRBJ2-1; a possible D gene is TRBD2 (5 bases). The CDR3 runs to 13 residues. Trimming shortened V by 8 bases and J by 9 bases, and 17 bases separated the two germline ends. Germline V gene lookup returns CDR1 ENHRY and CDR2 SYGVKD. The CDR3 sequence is CAIGAPIGGEQFF. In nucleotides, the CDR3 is TGTGCCATCGGAGCCCCCATCGGAGGTGAGCAGTTCTTC.

Here the CDR3 DNA reads TGCGCCAGCAGCTACCGGGCCACCCCGGAGGAGACCCAGTACTTC. It codes for CASSYRATPEETQYF. The chain joins TRBV4-1 to TRBJ2-5; D not resolved. From germline, CDR1 is MGHRA and CDR2 YSYEKL. With 5 bases removed from V and 5 bases from J, the gap between germline ends came to 18 bases. CDR3 length equals 15 residues.

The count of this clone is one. The CDR3 here is CASGFGETQYF. CDR3 DNA: TGTGCTAGTGGTTTCGGAGAGACCCAGTACTTC. V and J are TRBV12-5 and TRBJ2-5; D unclear. The V end was cut by 3 bases, the J end by 4 bases, with 3 bases between. The CDR3 is 11 residues long. From germline, CDR1 is LGHNT and CDR2 FRNRAP.

CDR3 residues: CASSRAGYNYGYTF. DNA for the CDR3: TGTGCCAGCAGTCGGGCAGGATATAACTATGGCTACACCTTC. The chain has TRBV6-4 and TRBJ1-2; D ambiguous. Per germline, CDR1 MRHNA and CDR2 SNTAGT. This CDR3 spans 14 amino acids. Trimming took off 5 bases at V and 1 base at J, with 11 bases between the two ends.

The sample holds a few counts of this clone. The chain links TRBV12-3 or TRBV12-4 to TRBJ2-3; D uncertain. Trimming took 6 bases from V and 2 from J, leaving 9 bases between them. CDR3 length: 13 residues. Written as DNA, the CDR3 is TGTGCCAGCAGCCAGCAGAACACAGATACGCAGTATTTT. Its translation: CASSQQNTDTQYF.

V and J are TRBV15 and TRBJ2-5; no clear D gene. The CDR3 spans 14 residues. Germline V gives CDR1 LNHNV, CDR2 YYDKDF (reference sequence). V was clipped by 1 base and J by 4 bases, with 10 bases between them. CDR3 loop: CATSRALTSETQYF. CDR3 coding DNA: TGTGCCACCAGCAGAGCCCTTACCTCAGAGACCCAGTACTTC.

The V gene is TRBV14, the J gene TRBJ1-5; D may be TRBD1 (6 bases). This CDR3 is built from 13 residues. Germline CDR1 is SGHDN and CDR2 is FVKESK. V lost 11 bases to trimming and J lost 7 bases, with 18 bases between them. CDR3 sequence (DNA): TGTGCCCACAGCCACCCAGGGGCCCAGCCCCAGCATTTT. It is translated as CAHSHPGAQPQHF. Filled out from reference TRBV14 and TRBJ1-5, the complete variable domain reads EAGVTQFPSHSVIEKGQTVTLRCDPISGHDNLYWYRRVMGKEIKFLLHFVKESKQDESGMPNNRFLAERTGGTYSTLKVQPAELEDSGVYFCAHSHPGAQPQHFGDGTRLSIL.